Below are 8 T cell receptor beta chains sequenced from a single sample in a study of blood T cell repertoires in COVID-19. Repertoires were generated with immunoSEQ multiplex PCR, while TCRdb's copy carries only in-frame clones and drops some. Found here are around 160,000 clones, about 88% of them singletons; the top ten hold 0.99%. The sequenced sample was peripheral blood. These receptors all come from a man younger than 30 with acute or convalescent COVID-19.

This CDR3 is CASSPGQGDYEQYF. The CDR3 nucleotides are TGTGCCAGTAGCCCGGGACAGGGGGACTACGAGCAGTACTTC. The rearrangement joins TRBV19 to TRBJ2-7, with 11 positions matching TRBD1. This CDR3 has 14 amino acids. The J segment lost 3 bases and the V segment lost 6 bases, leaving 4 bases of the junction unmatched. Per the germline V gene, CDR1 is LNHDA and CDR2 is SQIVND (reference sequence). The variable domain in full, completed from reference TRBV19 and TRBJ2-7, reads DGGITQSPKYLFRKEGQNVTLSCEQNLNHDAMYWYRQDPGQGLRLIYYSQIVNDFQKGDIAEGYSVSREKKESFPLTVTSAQKNPTAFYLCASSPGQGDYEQYFGPGTRLTVT.

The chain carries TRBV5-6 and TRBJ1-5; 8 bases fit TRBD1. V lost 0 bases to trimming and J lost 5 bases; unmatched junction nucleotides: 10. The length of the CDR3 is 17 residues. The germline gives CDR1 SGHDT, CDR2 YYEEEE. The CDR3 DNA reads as TGTGCCAGCAGCTTGGAGGGCAGGGGGCATGGAGATCAGCCCCAGCATTTT. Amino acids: CASSLEGRGHGDQPQHF.

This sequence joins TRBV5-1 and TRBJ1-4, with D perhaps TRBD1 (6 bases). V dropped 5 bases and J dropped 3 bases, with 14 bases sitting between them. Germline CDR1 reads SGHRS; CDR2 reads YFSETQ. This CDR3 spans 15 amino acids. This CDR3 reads CASSLIQGSNEKLFF. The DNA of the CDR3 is TGCGCCAGCAGTTTGATACAGGGTTCTAATGAAAAACTGTTTTTT.

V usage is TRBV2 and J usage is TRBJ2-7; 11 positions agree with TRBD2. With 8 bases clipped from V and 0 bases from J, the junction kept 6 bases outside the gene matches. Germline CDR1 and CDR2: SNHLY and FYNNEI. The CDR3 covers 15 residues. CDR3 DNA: TGTGCCAGCGGGGGACTAGCGGCTAGCTCCTACGAGCAGTACTTC. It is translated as CASGGLAASSYEQYF.

The CDR3 DNA reads as TGCGCCAGCAGCGTTCCGGGACAGGGGGAGGTCATTCAGTACTTC. It specifies CASSVPGQGEVIQYF. The chain couples TRBV5-1 to TRBJ2-4, with 11 bases identical to TRBD1. CDR3 length equals 15 residues. Germline trimming cut 4 bases from V and 9 bases from J; bases unmatched to any gene: 9. Germline V gene data show CDR1 as SGHRS and CDR2 as YFSETQ.

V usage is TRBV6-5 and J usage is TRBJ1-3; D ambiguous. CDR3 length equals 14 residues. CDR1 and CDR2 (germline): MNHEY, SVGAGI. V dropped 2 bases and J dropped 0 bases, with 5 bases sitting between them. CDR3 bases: TGTGCCAGCAGTTACGGCGGCTCTGGAAACACCATATATTTT. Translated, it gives CASSYGGSGNTIYF.

The chain's CDR3 is CAISERGTASYEQYF. The CDR3 DNA is TGTGCCATCAGTGAGAGGGGGACAGCATCCTACGAGCAGTACTTC. This chain links TRBV10-3 with TRBJ2-7; 7 positions agree with TRBD1. Germline V gene data show CDR1 as ENHRY and CDR2 as SYGVKD. The CDR3 is 15 residues long. J was trimmed by 1 base and V by 2 bases; bases with no gene match: 5.

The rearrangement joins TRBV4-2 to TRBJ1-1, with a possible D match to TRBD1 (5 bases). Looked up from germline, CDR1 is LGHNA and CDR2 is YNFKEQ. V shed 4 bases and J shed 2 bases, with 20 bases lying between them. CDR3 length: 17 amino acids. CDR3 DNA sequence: TGTGCCAGCAGCCTTCCCAACGTTCAGGGAATCAACACTGAAGCTTTCTTT. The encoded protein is CASSLPNVQGINTEAFF.